The 14 T cell receptor beta chains given below trace back to one sample, sequenced in a study of human T cells and chemical hapten exposure. It was from unfractionated whole blood that total RNA was extracted. Library construction involved attaching unique molecular identifiers to individual cDNA molecules, which allowed quantitative, reproducible TCR counting. TCRdb passed the reads through MiXCR, listing each CDR3 protein once. The sample records 100,000 to 150,000 distinct CDR3 sequences, over 7% being singletons. The sample was whole blood. These receptors all stem from a human donor in good health. Some clones in this sample may be carry-over from other donors' samples.

The CDR3 DNA is TGTGCCAGCAGCTTTAGCGGCCTGGAGAACACCGGGGAGCTGTTTTTT. This codes for CASSFSGLENTGELFF. The chain uses TRBV7-3 and TRBJ2-2; maybe TRBD2 (6 bases). Looked up from germline, CDR1 is SGHTA and CDR2 is FQGTGA. This CDR3 has 16 amino acids. Between the trimmed V and J ends, which lost 3 bases and 1 base, there was a span of 12 bases.

This clonotype was detected a few times. The J gene is TRBJ2-4, the V gene TRBV6-2 or TRBV6-3; D is unresolved. V was clipped by 5 bases and J by 5 bases, with 7 bases between them. This CDR3 spans 12 amino acids. CDR1 is MNHEY, CDR2 SVGEGT, per germline. CDR3 region: CASSHSENIQYF. The CDR3 DNA reads TGTGCCAGCAGTCACAGCGAAAACATTCAGTACTTC.

This clonotype was detected only a few times. The chain has TRBV10-3 and TRBJ1-5; 11 nucleotides agree with TRBD1. Germline CDR1 and CDR2: ENHRY and SYGVKD. CDR3 length: 17 amino acids. V shed 10 bases, J shed 2 bases, and the junction held 13 bases outside the gene matches. The CDR3 DNA is TGTGCCACTCGCGAGAGGACAGGGGGCGATGGCAATCAGCCCCAGCATTTT. This gives the protein CATRERTGGDGNQPQHF.

The chain links TRBV7-9 to TRBJ2-1; 10 bases fit TRBD2. This CDR3 region has 15 residues. Looked up from germline, CDR1 is SEHNR and CDR2 is FQNEAQ (reference sequence). Trimming took 2 bases from V and 5 from J; bases not matched to a gene: 3. CDR3 DNA: TGTGCCAGCAGCTTAACTAGCGGGACCGACAATGAGCAGTTCTTC. Amino acid sequence: CASSLTSGTDNEQFF. The full variable domain, completed using reference TRBV7-9 and TRBJ2-1, is DTGVSQNPRHKITKRGQNVTFRCDPISEHNRLYWYRQTLGQGPEFLTYFQNEAQLEKSRLLSDRFSAERPKGSFSTLEIQRTEQGDSAMYLCASSLTSGTDNEQFFGPGTRLTVL.

On this clonotype: Its ends do not fully match the called genes, so a read error is possible. The chain joins TRBV29-1 to TRBJ2-1; the D is unclear. CDR1 is SQVTM and CDR2 is ANQGSEA in the germline V gene. This CDR3 is 11 amino acids long. The CDR3 loop reads CSSINYNKQFF. The CDR3 DNA sequence: TGCAGCTCCATTAACTACAATAAGCAGTTCTTC.

The chain uses TRBV30 and TRBJ2-3, with 7 positions matching TRBD1. The CDR3 has 13 residues. After removal of 7 bases from V and 9 bases from J, the junction contained 13 bases not matched to a gene. Germline CDR1 reads GTSNPN; CDR2 reads SVGIG (reference sequence). The CDR3 DNA is TGTGCCTCCGGTATAGCGACAGGGAAGACGCAGTATTTT. Amino acids: CASGIATGKTQYF.

This clonotype appeared a few times. The J gene is TRBJ2-7, the V gene TRBV5-4, with TRBD2 matching 7 bases. Trimming cost V 3 bases and J 6 bases; bases outside gene matches: 12. Germline-derived CDR1 and CDR2 are SGHNT and YYREEE (reference sequence). The CDR3 has 15 residues. CDR3 amino acids: CASSSLGGGRFEQYF. Here the CDR3 DNA reads TGTGCCAGCAGCTCCCTTGGGGGAGGGCGATTCGAGCAGTACTTC.

This clonotype was found a few times. The chain uses TRBV19 and TRBJ1-1; D remains ambiguous. The germline V and J ends were trimmed by 1 base and 1 base, with 7 bases remaining between them. CDR3 length equals 14 residues. Germline assignment: CDR1 LNHDA and CDR2 SQIVND (reference sequence). The CDR3 protein is CASSIGGTNTEAFF. The CDR3 nucleotides are TGTGCCAGTAGTATAGGCGGTACGAACACTGAAGCTTTCTTT.

The gene calls are TRBV6-5 and TRBJ2-1, with 14 bases fitting TRBD2. Germline V gives CDR1 MNHEY, CDR2 SVGAGI. Trimming took 6 bases from V and 8 from J; bases not matched to a gene: 0. The CDR3 contains 13 residues. The CDR3 region is CASRGLAGDEQFF. CDR3 DNA: TGTGCCAGCAGGGGACTAGCGGGAGATGAGCAGTTCTTC.

This clonotype was seen a few times. The V gene is TRBV5-4, the J gene TRBJ2-3; 11 bases match TRBD2. Losses at the gene ends were 3 bases for V and 2 bases for J; bases not matched to a gene: 11. Germline V gives CDR1 SGHNT, CDR2 YYREEE (reference sequence). The CDR3 spans 18 residues. CDR3 region: CASSSTSGGANPTDTQYF. The CDR3 DNA reads TGTGCCAGCAGCTCCACTAGCGGGGGAGCCAACCCCACAGATACGCAGTATTTT. Based on the CDR3 plus reference TRBV5-4 and TRBJ2-3, the full variable domain is ETGVTQSPTHLIKTRGQQVTLRCSSQSGHNTVSWYQQALGQGPQFIFQYYREEENGRGNFPPRFSGLQFPNYSSELNVNALELDDSALYLCASSSTSGGANPTDTQYFGPGTRLTVL.

The chain uses TRBV20-1 and TRBJ2-7, with 7 bases that match TRBD2. The length of the CDR3 is 14 residues. Germline V lookup: CDR1 DFQATT, CDR2 SNEGSKA (reference sequence). The V and J ends lost 0 bases and 5 bases, in that order; junction bases with no gene match: 7. The CDR3, as DNA: TGCAGTGCTAGAGATCCCAGCGGGGCCAACGAGCAGTACTTC. Its protein is CSARDPSGANEQYF.

This clonotype was seen at least ten times. The chain carries TRBV6-4 and TRBJ2-3, with 8 bases that match TRBD2. The CDR3 contains 15 residues. Germline assignment: CDR1 MRHNA and CDR2 SNTAGT. V trimming: 2 bases; J trimming: 0 bases; junction bases outside the gene matches: 1. CDR3 amino acids: CASSDVAGSTDTQYF. The CDR3 DNA follows: TGTGCCAGCAGTGACGTAGCGGGAAGCACAGATACGCAGTATTTT.

This clonotype has at least ten counts. This rearrangement joins TRBV6-2 or TRBV6-3 to TRBJ1-1; D remains ambiguous. Germline assignment: CDR1 MNHEY and CDR2 SVGEGT. The V end lost 4 bases, the J end lost 5 bases, and 8 bases lay between the germline ends. The CDR3 contains 12 residues. The DNA for the CDR3 is TGTGCCAGCAGTTTTTTCGAAACTGAAGCTTTCTTT. It translates to CASSFFETEAFF.

J is TRBJ2-3 and V is TRBV2; D is perhaps TRBD1 or TRBD2 (6 bases each). CDR3 length: 15 amino acids. Germline V gene lookup returns CDR1 SNHLY and CDR2 FYNNEI. V gave up 8 bases and J gave up 1 base, with 16 bases separating them. CDR3: CASLERGVGTDTQYF. As DNA, the CDR3 is TGTGCCAGCCTCGAAAGGGGGGTTGGCACAGATACGCAGTATTTT.